Presented here are 10 T cell receptor beta chains from one specimen sequenced in a study of T-cell reconstitution after alpha-beta-depleted transplantation in children. Preparing the TCRbeta library involved the use of unique molecular identifiers. TCRdb re-analysed the PCR reads in MiXCR, keeping a single row per CDR3 protein. The sample shows roughly 350,000 distinct CDR3 sequences, 15% to 20% of them seen only once. The source material was PBMCs, mostly from graft donor cells, sampled 360 days after TCRalphabeta/CD19-depleted stem cell transplant. The receptor set was obtained from a male patient between 2 and 10 years old who had a stem cell transplant for acute lymphoblastic leukemia, so the T cells may come from the graft donor.

The rearrangement links TRBV3-1 to TRBJ2-7; 7 nucleotides agree with TRBD2. This CDR3 is 16 amino acids long. Germline CDR1 is LGHDT and CDR2 is YNNKEL (reference sequence). Trimming took 0 bases from V and 1 from J; bases not matched to a gene: 6. DNA for the CDR3: TGTGCCAGCAGCCAAGAAGCGGGGCACAAATCCTACGAGCAGTACTTC. Protein sequence: CASSQEAGHKSYEQYF.

This clonotype was recorded a few times. The CDR3 is CASSFGEGAVYGYTF. CDR3 DNA: TGCGCCAGCAGCTTTGGCGAGGGGGCAGTCTATGGCTACACCTTC. The chain couples TRBV5-1 to TRBJ1-2; TRBD1 aligns across 7 bases. V shed 2 bases, J shed 4 bases, and the junction held 8 bases outside the gene matches. The CDR3 loop spans 15 amino acids. The V gene's germline CDR1 is SGHRS and CDR2 YFSETQ. Variable domain in full (rest from reference TRBV5-1 and TRBJ1-2): KAGVTQTPRYLIKTRGQQVTLSCSPISGHRSVSWYQQTPGQGLQFLFEYFSETQRNKGNFPGRFSGRQFSNSRSEMNVSTLELGDSALYLCASSFGEGAVYGYTFGSGTRLTVV.

This rearrangement joins TRBV5-1 to TRBJ1-5, with D possibly matching TRBD1 (5 bases). The CDR3 is 15 amino acids. Trimming took off 2 bases at V and 1 base at J, with 10 bases between the two ends. Germline CDR1 and CDR2: SGHRS and YFSETQ. CDR3 residues: CASSFGPGSNQPQHF. For the CDR3, the DNA is TGCGCCAGCAGCTTTGGGCCAGGGAGCAATCAGCCCCAGCATTTT.

This clonotype was detected many times. The gene calls are TRBV5-1 and TRBJ1-1; maybe TRBD1 (6 bases). The CDR3 is 14 residues long. CDR1 and CDR2 (germline): SGHRS, YFSETQ. V lost 4 bases, J lost 4 bases, and 14 bases lay in between. As DNA, the CDR3 is TGCGCCAGCAGCGGAACACAGGGTGGCACTGAAGCTTTCTTT. Its protein is CASSGTQGGTEAFF.

The gene calls are TRBV7-3 and TRBJ2-2; 7 nucleotides agree with TRBD2. The CDR3 is 14 residues long. Germline V gene lookup returns CDR1 SGHTA and CDR2 FQGTGA. Trimming removed 0 bases from V and 6 bases from J; junction bases left unmatched: 1. The CDR3 bases are TGTGCCAGCAGCTTAACGGCGGGGGCCGGGGAGCTGTTTTTT. Translated, it gives CASSLTAGAGELFF. The variable domain in full, with the rest retrieved from reference TRBV7-3 and TRBJ2-2, is GAGVSQTPSNKVTEKGKYVELRCDPISGHTALYWYRQSLGQGPEFLIYFQGTGAADDSGLPNDRFFAVRPEGSVSTLKIQRTERGDSAVYLCASSLTAGAGELFFGEGSRLTVL.

This clonotype was observed at least ten times. The rearrangement links TRBV14 to TRBJ2-5; tentative D call: TRBD2 (5 bases). The germline V and J ends were trimmed by 1 base and 2 bases, with 8 bases remaining between them. The CDR3 extends over 14 amino acids. Germline V gene data show CDR1 as SGHDN and CDR2 as FVKESK. The CDR3 DNA reads TGTGCCAGCAGCCAAGGGACTCTTCAAGAGACCCAGTACTTC. Protein sequence: CASSQGTLQETQYF.

The V call is TRBV4-3, the J call TRBJ2-3; 11 bases align to TRBD2. Per the germline V gene, CDR1 is LGHNA and CDR2 is YSLEER. The CDR3 runs to 13 residues. The chain's CDR3 is CGTSGSLGDTQYF. CDR3 bases: TGCGGCACTAGCGGGAGTCTGGGAGATACGCAGTATTTT.

There are many counts of this clonotype. The rearrangement joins TRBV28 to TRBJ2-3; D may be TRBD2 (5 bases). This CDR3 spans 16 amino acids. Trimming took off 2 bases at V and 1 base at J, with 13 bases between the two ends. CDR1 MDHEN and CDR2 SYDVKM come from the germline V gene. In nucleotides, the CDR3 is TGTGCCAGCAGTTTAGGAATAGCGCCCCGCACAGATACGCAGTATTTT. Translation: CASSLGIAPRTDTQYF.

The chain joins TRBV4-3 to TRBJ2-7, with D tentatively TRBD2 (6 bases). Germline V gene data show CDR1 as LGHNA and CDR2 as YSLEER. This CDR3 contains 15 residues. The germline V and J ends were trimmed by 0 bases and 3 bases, with 12 bases remaining between them. This CDR3 reads CASSQEGGLNYEQYF. CDR3 bases: TGCGCCAGCAGCCAAGAGGGGGGACTCAACTACGAGCAGTACTTC.

This clonotype was seen only a few times. The genes are TRBV6-1 and TRBJ2-7; 11 bases agree with TRBD2. CDR1 MNHNS and CDR2 SASEGT come from the germline V gene. V shed 6 bases and J 5 bases; nucleotides not matched to a gene: 6. There are 14 residues in the CDR3. The chain's CDR3 is CASRATSGMHEQYF. The CDR3 DNA sequence: TGTGCCAGCAGAGCGACTAGCGGGATGCACGAGCAGTACTTC.